This T cell receptor (beta chain) stems from a study of blood T cell repertoires in COVID-19. Study-wide context: From T cells, B-cell-depleted T cells, or PBMCs came the material, which was cDNA or gDNA.

The V gene lost 4 bases and the J gene lost 8 bases, with 5 bases spanning the gap. CDR3 length: 9 residues. CDR1 is SQVTM and CDR2 is ANQGSEA in the germline V gene. Individuals aged roughly 18 to 95 years were recruited from some 26 US areas. Participant-reported clinical history was the basis for cohort assignment. Donors in Cohort 3 counted as recovered after two negative PCRs, clearance, or symptom resolution. Clones were read by immunoSEQ multiplex PCR, and TCRdb kept only the in-frame ones, dropping some. The table records over 110,000 clones, 80% to 90% of them present only once. The receptor was derived from a man aged 55 to 69 who had recovered from COVID-19. The sample taken for sequencing was PBMCs or T cells enriched from blood (not recorded which). This rearrangement joins TRBV29-1 to TRBJ1-2; no clear D gene. The CDR3 coding sequence is TGCAGCGTTGTTCAGGGCTACACCTTC. The encoded protein is CSVVQGYTF.